This TCR beta chain was recovered during a study of blood T cells in healthy people across ages. Extraction of total RNA produced a minimum of 5.5 micrograms from each sample. A second PCR of about 7 to 12 cycles used a sample-barcoded 5' primer and a J-beta primer mix. There were at least 3 million CDR3-containing paired-end reads obtained from each sample. TCRdb independently ran MiXCR on the 5' RACE reads; one entry per CDR3 protein. Here the sample spans some 710,000 distinct CDR3 sequences, about half being singletons. In this sample, this clonotype turned up a few times. Trimming left V 4 bases short and J 4 bases short, with 11 bases between. The CDR3 extends over 15 amino acids. Germline V CDR1 and CDR2: LGHNA, YSLEER.

The sequence was obtained from a man at least 80 years old in good health. Sequencing was done on a sample of blood. The chain is built from TRBV4-3 and TRBJ2-6, with D unresolved. The chain's CDR3 is CASSPQFPGANVLTF. The DNA for the CDR3 is TGCGCCAGCAGCCCTCAATTCCCCGGGGCCAACGTCCTGACTTTC.